This T cell receptor beta chain was identified during a study of a mutant IDH1 vaccine in newly diagnosed glioma. Study overall: Treated patients, averaging around 40 years, were roughly 60% male and roughly 40% female. Patients had received radiotherapy, temozolomide, or both previously, most receiving both. Findings of the study overall: Over 85% of patients showed vaccine-induced immune responses across multiple MHC alleles.

Profiled with immunoSEQ multiplex PCR; TCRdb holds only in-frame clones, not every one. The sample carries just under 95,000 clones, 83% recorded once. Details on this clone: No antigen is known for it.

As to time point: baseline, week 1 (first vaccination visit). Treatment specified: pre-vaccination baseline after standard-of-care therapy. The source of this sequence is a woman in her fifties or sixties with glioma. The source material was PBMCs, sampled from a glioma patient treated with radiotherapy, temozolomide or both.

The chain's CDR3 is CASSELEGQGYGYTF. CDR3 nucleotides: TGTGCCAGCAGTGAATTAGAGGGTCAGGGCTATGGCTACACCTTC. V and J are TRBV25-1 and TRBJ1-2, with D maybe TRBD1 (5 bases). The V and J ends lost 1 base and 4 bases respectively, with 13 bases between them. CDR3 length: 15 residues. CDR1 and CDR2 (germline): MGHDK, SYGVNS.